These 23 T cell receptor beta chains originate from one sample sequenced in a study of lymphopenia after photon versus proton radiotherapy. The table came from immunoSEQ multiplex PCR; TCRdb's copy has only in-frame clones and leaves some out. The table has 6,000 to 6,500 clones, roughly nine tenths seen once. Sample: peripheral blood, taken from a patient treated with photon-based radiotherapy. These TCRs come from a man in his 60s with cholangiocarcinoma.

V usage is TRBV29-1 and J usage is TRBJ2-7; 9 positions match TRBD2. The CDR3 covers 13 residues. V dropped 2 bases and J dropped 9; count of bases not matched to a gene: 8. Germline V lookup: CDR1 SQVTM, CDR2 ANQGSEA. CDR3 sequence (DNA): TGCAGCGTTGAAACAGCGGGGGGTACGAGGCAGTACTTC. Translating it yields CSVETAGGTRQYF.

This rearrangement joins TRBV9 to TRBJ2-2, with 7 bases identical to TRBD1. The junction had 3 bases not matched to a gene; V was cut back by 6 bases and J by 1 base. Germline assignment: CDR1 SGDLS and CDR2 YYNGEE. CDR3 length: 14 amino acids. CDR3 bases: TGTGCCAGCACCGGGACAGTGAACACCGGGGAGCTGTTTTTT. It codes for CASTGTVNTGELFF.

This chain connects TRBV7-9 to TRBJ1-6; 8 bases agree with TRBD1. Germline CDR1 SEHNR, CDR2 FQNEAQ (reference sequence). The CDR3 contains 14 residues. With 0 bases clipped from V and 9 bases from J, the junction kept 1 base outside the gene matches. The CDR3 loop reads CASSLAGQGSPLHF. CDR3 nucleotide sequence: TGTGCCAGCAGCTTAGCAGGACAGGGTTCACCCCTCCACTTT.

V usage is TRBV20-1 and J usage is TRBJ1-1; D call uncertain. This CDR3 is 11 amino acids long. Per the germline V gene, CDR1 is DFQATT and CDR2 is SNEGSKA (reference sequence). Deletions cut 6 bases from V and 3 bases from J, with 8 bases between. This chain's CDR3 is CSAPTYTEAFF. CDR3 nucleotide sequence: TGCAGTGCCCCGACTTACACTGAAGCTTTCTTT.

As concerns this clone: The junction shows a germline mismatch at one end, possibly a read error. This chain joins TRBV9 and TRBJ2-7, with TRBD1 matching over 9 bases. Germline assignment: CDR1 SGDLS and CDR2 YYNGEE. The CDR3 loop spans 14 amino acids. This chain's CDR3 is CASSGRDRVYEQCF. For the CDR3, the DNA is TGTGCCAGCAGCGGTCGGGACAGGGTGTACGAGCAGTGCTTC.

This clone has only one observation. V is TRBV7-2 and J is TRBJ1-2; D unresolved. V lost 2 bases to trimming and J lost 4 bases, with 5 bases between them. The length of the CDR3 is 12 residues. Germline CDR1 and CDR2: SGHTA and FQGNSA. Here the CDR3 reads CASSLNTYGYTF. The CDR3 nucleotides read TGTGCCAGCAGCTTAAACACCTATGGCTACACCTTC.

The chain combines TRBV10-1 with TRBJ2-1; perhaps TRBD2 as D (5 bases). Germline CDR1 and CDR2: WNHNN and SYGVQD (reference sequence). V lost 4 bases to trimming and J lost 4 bases, with 14 bases between them. This CDR3 has 15 amino acids. CDR3 residues: CASSASGGRYNEQFF. The CDR3 nucleotides are TGCGCCAGCAGTGCGTCAGGAGGACGGTACAATGAGCAGTTCTTC.

This chain joins TRBV18 and TRBJ2-5; D is unresolved. Trimming pared 1 base from V and 5 bases from J, leaving 8 bases between. The CDR3 contains 13 residues. CDR1 and CDR2 (germline): KGHSH, LQKENI. The chain's CDR3 is CASSPRRQETQYF. CDR3 bases: TGTGCCAGCTCACCACGTAGGCAGGAGACCCAGTACTTC.

The chain has TRBV27 and TRBJ2-2, with D possibly called TRBD1 or TRBD2 (5 bases each). The length of the CDR3 is 14 residues. The V end was cut by 4 bases, the J end by 4 bases, with 10 bases between. Germline CDR1 is MNHEY and CDR2 is SMNVEV (reference sequence). The CDR3 DNA reads as TGTGCCAGCAGTTGGGGGACGGGCACCGGGGAGCTGTTTTTT. The encoded protein is CASSWGTGTGELFF.

In this sample, this clone turned up once. The CDR3 loop is CASSVAQNEKLFF. The CDR3 DNA is TGTGCCAGCTCGGTCGCCCAGAATGAAAAACTGTTTTTT. The genes are TRBV19 and TRBJ1-4; D gene ambiguous. V was clipped by 9 bases and J by 5 bases, with 13 bases between them. This CDR3 is built from 13 residues. Germline V gives CDR1 LNHDA, CDR2 SQIVND (reference sequence).

This rearrangement joins TRBV4-2 to TRBJ2-6; 10 positions match TRBD2. The CDR3 length is 19 residues. V lost 0 bases and J lost 0; bases outside the gene matches: 5. Germline lookup yields CDR1 LGHNA and CDR2 YNFKEQ. The CDR3 DNA sequence: TGTGCCAGCAGCCAAGATAGATTAGCGGGAGGCTCTGGGGCCAACGTCCTGACTTTC. This encodes CASSQDRLAGGSGANVLTF.

V usage is TRBV11-2 and J usage is TRBJ2-5; the D call may be TRBD1 or TRBD2 (5 bases each). In germline, CDR1 is SGHAT, CDR2 FQNNGV. V shed 5 bases and J shed 5 bases, with 15 bases lying between them. This CDR3 is 14 amino acids long. The CDR3 spells CASSPGPTGETQYF. The CDR3 bases are TGTGCCAGCAGCCCGGGACCCACGGGGGAGACCCAGTACTTC.

The chain is built from TRBV6-5 and TRBJ1-6; D perhaps matches TRBD1 (6 bases). Germline values: CDR1 MNHEY, CDR2 SVGAGI. This CDR3 is 15 amino acids long. Trimming stripped 2 bases from V and 13 bases from J, with 18 bases between. The CDR3, as DNA: TGTGCCAGCAGTTACATAGGCACAGGGATGGGGCCCCTCCACTTT. This translates into CASSYIGTGMGPLHF.

The table lists this clone with a few counts. The chain links TRBV7-9 to TRBJ1-5, with no clear D. Trimming left V 1 base short and J 7 bases short, with 8 bases between. This CDR3 comprises 13 residues. CDR1 and CDR2 (germline): SEHNR, FQNEAQ (reference sequence). The CDR3 coding sequence is TGTGCCAGCAGCTTAGAAGGGTGGCAGCCCCAGCATTTT. This translates into CASSLEGWQPQHF.

The chain is built from TRBV4-2 and TRBJ2-2, with 7 bases that match TRBD2. With V trimmed by 0 bases and J by 3 bases, 4 bases remained unmatched. This CDR3 contains 16 residues. Per the germline V gene, CDR1 is LGHNA and CDR2 is YNFKEQ. For the CDR3, the DNA is TGTGCCAGCAGCCAAGATCGCCTAGCGGACACCGGGGAGCTGTTTTTT. Translation: CASSQDRLADTGELFF.

The chain is built from TRBV10-3 and TRBJ2-7, with TRBD1 as a possible D gene (5 bases). CDR1 and CDR2 from the germline V gene are ENHRY and SYGVKD. V lost 0 bases and J lost 5, with 11 bases in between. CDR3 length: 14 amino acids. The CDR3 DNA reads TGTGCCATCAGTGAGTCGAGCAGGGAAGACGAGCAGTACTTC. Its protein product is CAISESSREDEQYF.

The chain has TRBV13 and TRBJ2-5, with TRBD1 matching 10 bases. V was clipped by 6 bases and J by 4 bases; unmatched bases: 5. The CDR3 length is 14 residues. The V gene's germline CDR1 is PRHDT and CDR2 FYEKMQ (reference sequence). CDR3 nucleotide sequence: TGTGCCAGCAGTATGGGGGACAGGGGAGAGACCCAGTACTTC. Translation: CASSMGDRGETQYF.

This chain uses TRBV11-3 with TRBJ2-1; D might be TRBD2 (7 bases). The CDR3 is 13 amino acids. Trimming shortened V by 2 bases and J by 9 bases, and 11 bases separated the two germline ends. Germline V gene data show CDR1 as SGHNT and CDR2 as YENEEA. CDR3 nucleotide sequence: TGTGCCAGCAGCTTAAGGGGGGGCGTTGAGCAGTTCTTC. It specifies CASSLRGGVEQFF.

The gene calls are TRBV19 and TRBJ1-1; D gene ambiguous. Germline CDR1 and CDR2: LNHDA and SQIVND (reference sequence). This CDR3 region has 13 residues. The V end lost 5 bases, the J end lost 3 bases, and 10 bases lay between the germline ends. The CDR3 protein is CASSSIFDTEAFF. The DNA of the CDR3 is TGTGCCAGTAGTTCCATATTTGACACTGAAGCTTTCTTT.

The chain links TRBV28 to TRBJ1-3; D is ambiguous. There are 16 residues in the CDR3. Germline CDR1 reads MDHEN; CDR2 reads SYDVKM. V was trimmed by 6 bases and J by 2 bases, leaving 17 bases between them. Written as DNA, the CDR3 is TGTGCCAGCAGGTGGACCGGGCAATTGGCTGGAAACACCATATATTTT. This gives the protein CASRWTGQLAGNTIYF.

The rearrangement joins TRBV6-4 to TRBJ2-1; D is uncertain. The CDR3 has 11 amino acids. The germline V gene encodes CDR1 MRHNA and CDR2 SNTAGT. V was shortened by 3 bases and J by 8 bases, with 5 bases between the two germline ends. CDR3 sequence reads: CASSDGDEQFF. CDR3 DNA sequence: TGTGCCAGCAGTGATGGCGATGAGCAGTTCTTC.

The rearrangement links TRBV7-2 to TRBJ1-2; D might be TRBD1 (5 bases). Looked up from germline, CDR1 is SGHTA and CDR2 is FQGNSA. The CDR3 loop spans 13 amino acids. V was clipped by 1 base and J by 8 bases, with 11 bases between them. The DNA for the CDR3 is TGTGCCAGCAGCTTAGATGGGTGGGGGGGCTACACCTTC. Its protein product is CASSLDGWGGYTF. The whole variable domain, remainder taken from reference TRBV7-2 and TRBJ1-2, is GAGVSQSPSNKVTEKGKDVELRCDPISGHTALYWYRQSLGQGLEFLIYFQGNSAPDKSGLPSDRFSAERTGGSVSTLTIQRTQQEDSAVYLCASSLDGWGGYTFGSGTRLTVV.

The rearrangement uses TRBV19 and TRBJ2-1; tentative D call: TRBD2 (6 bases). There are 10 residues in the CDR3. Germline V CDR1 and CDR2: LNHDA, SQIVND (reference sequence). With 8 bases removed from V and 11 bases from J, the gap between germline ends came to 10 bases. The CDR3 nucleotides are TGTGCCAGTGGGGAGGTCCAGCAGTTCTTC. It yields the protein CASGEVQQFF.